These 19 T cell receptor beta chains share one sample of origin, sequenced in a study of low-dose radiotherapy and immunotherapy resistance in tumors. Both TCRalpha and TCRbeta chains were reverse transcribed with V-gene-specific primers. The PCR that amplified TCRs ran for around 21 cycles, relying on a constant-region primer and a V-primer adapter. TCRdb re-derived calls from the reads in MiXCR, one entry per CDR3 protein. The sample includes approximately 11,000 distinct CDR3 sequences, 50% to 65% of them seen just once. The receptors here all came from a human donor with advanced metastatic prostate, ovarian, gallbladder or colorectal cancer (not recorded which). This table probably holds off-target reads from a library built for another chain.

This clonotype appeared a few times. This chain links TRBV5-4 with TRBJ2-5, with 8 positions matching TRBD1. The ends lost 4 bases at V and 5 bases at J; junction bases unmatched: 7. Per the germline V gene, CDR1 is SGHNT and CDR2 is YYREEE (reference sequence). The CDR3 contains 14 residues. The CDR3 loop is CASSPGQARETQYF. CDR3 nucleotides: TGTGCCAGCAGCCCGGGACAGGCTAGGGAGACCCAGTACTTC.

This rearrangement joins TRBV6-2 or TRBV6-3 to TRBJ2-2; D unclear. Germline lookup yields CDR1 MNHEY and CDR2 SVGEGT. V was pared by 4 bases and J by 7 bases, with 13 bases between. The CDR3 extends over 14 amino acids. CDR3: CASSSHSWNGELFF. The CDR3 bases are TGTGCCAGCAGTTCGCACAGTTGGAACGGGGAGCTGTTTTTT.

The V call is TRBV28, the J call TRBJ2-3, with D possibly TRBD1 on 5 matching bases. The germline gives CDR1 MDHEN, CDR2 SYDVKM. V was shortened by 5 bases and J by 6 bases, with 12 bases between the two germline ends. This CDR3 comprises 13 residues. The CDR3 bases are TGTGCCAGCAGTAAACAGGCCCCCGATACGCAGTATTTT. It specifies CASSKQAPDTQYF.

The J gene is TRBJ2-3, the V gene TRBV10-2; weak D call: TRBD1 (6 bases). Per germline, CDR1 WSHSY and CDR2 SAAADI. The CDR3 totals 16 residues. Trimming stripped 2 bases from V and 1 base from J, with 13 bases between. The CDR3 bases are TGCGCCAGCAGTGAGGCAGACAGGATCCGCACAGATACGCAGTATTTT. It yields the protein CASSEADRIRTDTQYF.

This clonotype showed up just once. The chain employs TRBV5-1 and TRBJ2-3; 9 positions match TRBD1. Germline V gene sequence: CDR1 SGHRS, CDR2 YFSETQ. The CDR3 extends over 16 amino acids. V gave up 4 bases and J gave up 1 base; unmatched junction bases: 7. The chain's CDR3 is CASSEGTGHGTDTQYF. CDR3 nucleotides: TGCGCCAGCAGCGAAGGGACAGGGCACGGCACAGATACGCAGTATTTT.

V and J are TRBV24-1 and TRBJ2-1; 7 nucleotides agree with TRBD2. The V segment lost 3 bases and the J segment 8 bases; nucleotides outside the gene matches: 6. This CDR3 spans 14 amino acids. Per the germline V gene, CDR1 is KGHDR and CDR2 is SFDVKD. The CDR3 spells CATSDRHGLDEQFF. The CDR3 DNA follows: TGTGCCACCAGTGATCGACACGGACTAGATGAGCAGTTCTTC.

The CDR3 DNA follows: TGCAGTGCTAGAGATCCCAAGGGGGCCTCTGACACTGAAGCTTTCTTT. This sequence encodes CSARDPKGASDTEAFF. The genes are TRBV20-1 and TRBJ1-1; 7 nucleotides match TRBD1. After removal of 0 bases from V and 3 bases from J, the junction contained 10 bases not matched to a gene. The CDR3 spans 16 residues. The germline gives CDR1 DFQATT, CDR2 SNEGSKA (reference sequence).

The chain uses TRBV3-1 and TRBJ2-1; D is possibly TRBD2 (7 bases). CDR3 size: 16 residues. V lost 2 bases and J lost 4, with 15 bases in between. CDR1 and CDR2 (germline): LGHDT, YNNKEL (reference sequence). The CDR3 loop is CASSQRGDYNYNEQFF. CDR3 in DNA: TGTGCCAGCAGCCAAAGGGGGGACTACAATTACAATGAGCAGTTCTTC.

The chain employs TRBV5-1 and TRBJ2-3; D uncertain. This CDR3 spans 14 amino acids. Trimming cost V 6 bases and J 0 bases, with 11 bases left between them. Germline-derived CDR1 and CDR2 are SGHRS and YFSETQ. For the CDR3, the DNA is TGCGCCAGCAATTCGGTATCGAGCACAGATACGCAGTATTTT. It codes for CASNSVSSTDTQYF.

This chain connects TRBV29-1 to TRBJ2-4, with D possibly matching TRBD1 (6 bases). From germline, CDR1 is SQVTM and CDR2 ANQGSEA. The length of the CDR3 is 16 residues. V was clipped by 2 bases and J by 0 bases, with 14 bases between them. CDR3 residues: CSVEKDSSPAKNIQYF. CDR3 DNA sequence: TGCAGCGTTGAAAAGGACAGCTCACCAGCCAAAAACATTCAGTACTTC.

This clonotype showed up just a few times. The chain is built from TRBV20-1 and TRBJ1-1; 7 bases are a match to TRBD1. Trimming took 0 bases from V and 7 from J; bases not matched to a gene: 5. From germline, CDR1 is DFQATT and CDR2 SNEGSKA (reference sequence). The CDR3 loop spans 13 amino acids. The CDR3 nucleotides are TGCAGTGCTAGAGAGTATAGGACAGGTGAAGCTTTCTTT. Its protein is CSAREYRTGEAFF.

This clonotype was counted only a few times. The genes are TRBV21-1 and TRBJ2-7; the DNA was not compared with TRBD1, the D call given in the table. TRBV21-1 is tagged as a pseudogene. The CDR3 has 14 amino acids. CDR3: CASSKNRTGSEQYF. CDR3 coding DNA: TGTGCCAGCAGCAAAAACCGGACAGGGAGCGAGCAGTACTTC.

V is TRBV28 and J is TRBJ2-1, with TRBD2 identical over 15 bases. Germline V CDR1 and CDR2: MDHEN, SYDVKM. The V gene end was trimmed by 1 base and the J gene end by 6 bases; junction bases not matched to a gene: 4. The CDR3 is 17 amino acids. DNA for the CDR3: TGTGCCAGCAGTTTATCTCGGACTAGCGGGAGGGTCAATGAGCAGTTCTTC. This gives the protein CASSLSRTSGRVNEQFF.

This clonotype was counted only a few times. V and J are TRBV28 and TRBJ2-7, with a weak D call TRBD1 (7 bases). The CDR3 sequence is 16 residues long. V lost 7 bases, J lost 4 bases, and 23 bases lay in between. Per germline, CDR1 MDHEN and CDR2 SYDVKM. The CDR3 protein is CASTGVQGRRGYEQYF. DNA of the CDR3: TGTGCCAGCACCGGAGTACAGGGGAGGAGAGGATACGAGCAGTACTTC.

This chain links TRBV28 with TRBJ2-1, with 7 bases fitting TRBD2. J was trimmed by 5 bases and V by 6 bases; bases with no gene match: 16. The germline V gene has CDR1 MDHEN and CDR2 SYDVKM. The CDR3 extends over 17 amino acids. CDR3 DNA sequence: TGTGCCAGCAGCCTGGCGACGGGGAGGGCGGGTGACAATGAGCAGTTCTTC. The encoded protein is CASSLATGRAGDNEQFF.

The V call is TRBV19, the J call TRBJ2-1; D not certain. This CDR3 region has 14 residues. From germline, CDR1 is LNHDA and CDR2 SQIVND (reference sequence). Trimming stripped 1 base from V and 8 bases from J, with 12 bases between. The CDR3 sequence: CASSIVRGWYEQFF. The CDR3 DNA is TGTGCCAGTAGTATAGTAAGAGGATGGTATGAGCAGTTCTTC.

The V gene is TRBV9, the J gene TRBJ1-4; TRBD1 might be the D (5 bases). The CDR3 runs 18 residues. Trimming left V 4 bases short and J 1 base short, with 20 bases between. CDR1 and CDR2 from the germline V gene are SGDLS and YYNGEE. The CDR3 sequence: CASSQDDQGRGTNEKLFF. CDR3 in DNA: TGTGCCAGCAGCCAAGACGACCAGGGACGGGGAACTAATGAAAAACTGTTTTTT.

Here the CDR3 reads CASSEALQGRVQETQYF. As DNA, the CDR3 is TGTGCCAGCAGTGAAGCGCTTCAGGGGAGGGTCCAAGAGACCCAGTACTTC. The rearrangement joins TRBV6-1 to TRBJ2-5; tentatively, D is TRBD2 (7 bases). The V end lost 0 bases, the J end lost 1 base, and 15 bases lay between the germline ends. CDR1 and CDR2 from the germline V gene are MNHNS and SASEGT. CDR3 length equals 17 residues.

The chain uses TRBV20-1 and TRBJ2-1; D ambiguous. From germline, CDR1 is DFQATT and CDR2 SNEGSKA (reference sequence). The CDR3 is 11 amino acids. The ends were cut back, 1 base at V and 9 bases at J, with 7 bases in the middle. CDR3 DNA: TGCAGTGCTAGAGTTTACCCTGAGCAGTTCTTC. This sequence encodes CSARVYPEQFF.